This record concerns one TCR beta chain sequence. The CDR3 covers 14 residues. Trimming cost V 0 bases and J 8 bases, with 16 bases left between them. Germline-derived CDR1 and CDR2 are DFQATT and SNEGSKA (reference sequence). From the 5' RACE reads, TCRdb called clonotypes with MiXCR, one entry per CDR3 protein. The sample includes about 320,000 distinct CDR3 sequences, roughly 13% of them seen just once. This sample was included in a study of T-cell memory formation after mild COVID-19. Across the whole study: Among the donors, TCR clusters were largely specific to each donor.

This sequence joins TRBV20-1 and TRBJ1-2, with no clear D. Sequencing was carried out using PBMCs or a T cell subset sorted from them (not recorded which). The clonotype was recovered from a man younger than 35 who had mild COVID-19 (a few samples of this study predate the infection). Cell type and time point are not known. CDR3 DNA: TGCAGTGCTAGAGATTCGAGGAGGGCGCCGGGCTACACCTTC. Protein sequence: CSARDSRRAPGYTF.